The clone carrying this T cell receptor beta chain was recorded at least ten times. Its antigen is still unknown. TCRdb recomputed calls from the multiplex PCR reads with MiXCR, one row per CDR3 protein. The sample consists of roughly 80,000 distinct CDR3 sequences, about 21% of them appearing once. Germline CDR1 and CDR2: SQVTM and ANQGSEA. Trimming took 5 bases from V and 6 from J, leaving 14 bases between them. The CDR3 loop spans 13 amino acids. This sample was taken from a study of breast tumors, draining lymph nodes, adjacent tissues. General study results and limits: Tumor and nontumor repertoires were significantly more similar in luminal-like than in basal-like breast cancer. The lymph node origin of tumor T cells was framed as consistent with a hypothesis, not demonstrated. Tumor TCR diversity was below lymph nodes but above nontumor tissue. Most tumor T cells seemingly derive from lymph node, then expand in tumor.

Samples came from axillary lymph nodes draining the breast cancer. This TCR came from a female donor with breast cancer. Some clones in this sample may be carry-over from other donors' samples. Sequencing was performed on axillary lymph node tissue. The rearrangement uses TRBV29-1 and TRBJ1-5; no reliable D call. CDR3 sequence: CSVIVGAGQPQHF. The CDR3 nucleotides are TGCAGCGTTATCGTGGGAGCGGGTCAGCCCCAGCATTTT.